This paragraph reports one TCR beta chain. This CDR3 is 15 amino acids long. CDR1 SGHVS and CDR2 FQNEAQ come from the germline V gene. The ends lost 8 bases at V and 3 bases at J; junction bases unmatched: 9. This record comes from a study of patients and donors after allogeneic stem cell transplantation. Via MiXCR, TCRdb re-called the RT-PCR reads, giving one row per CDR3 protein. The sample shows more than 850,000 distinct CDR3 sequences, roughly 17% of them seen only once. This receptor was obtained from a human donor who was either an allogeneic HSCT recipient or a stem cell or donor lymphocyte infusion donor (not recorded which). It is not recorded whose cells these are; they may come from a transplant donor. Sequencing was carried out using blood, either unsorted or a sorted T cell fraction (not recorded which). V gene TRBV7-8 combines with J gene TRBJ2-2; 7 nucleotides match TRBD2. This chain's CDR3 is CASPVGGGYTGELFF. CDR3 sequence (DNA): TGTGCCAGCCCCGTGGGCGGGGGTTACACCGGGGAGCTGTTTTTT.